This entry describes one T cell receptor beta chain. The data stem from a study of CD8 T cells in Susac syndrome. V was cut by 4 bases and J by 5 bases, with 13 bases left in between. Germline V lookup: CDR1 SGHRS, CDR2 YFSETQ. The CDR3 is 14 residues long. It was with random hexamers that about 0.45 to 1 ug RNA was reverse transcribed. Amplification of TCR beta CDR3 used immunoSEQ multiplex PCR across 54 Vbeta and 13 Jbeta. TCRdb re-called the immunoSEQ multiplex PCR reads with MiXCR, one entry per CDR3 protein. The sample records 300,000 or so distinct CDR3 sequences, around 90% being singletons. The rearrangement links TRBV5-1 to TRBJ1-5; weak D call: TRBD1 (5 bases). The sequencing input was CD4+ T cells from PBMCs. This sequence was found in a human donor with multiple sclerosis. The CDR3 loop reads CASSPGTADQPQHF. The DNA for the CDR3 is TGCGCCAGCAGCCCTGGGACGGCTGATCAGCCCCAGCATTTT.